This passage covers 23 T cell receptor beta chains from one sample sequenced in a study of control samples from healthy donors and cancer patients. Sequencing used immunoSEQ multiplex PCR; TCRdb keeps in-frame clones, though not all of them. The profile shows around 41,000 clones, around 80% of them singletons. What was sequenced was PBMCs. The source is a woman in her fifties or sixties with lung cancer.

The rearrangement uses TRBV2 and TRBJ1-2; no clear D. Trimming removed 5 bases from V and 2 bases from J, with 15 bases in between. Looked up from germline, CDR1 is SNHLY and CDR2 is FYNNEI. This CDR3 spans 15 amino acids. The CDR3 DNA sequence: TGTGCCAGCAGTTACTCGCAGGTACCAAACTATGGCTACACCTTC. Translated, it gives CASSYSQVPNYGYTF.

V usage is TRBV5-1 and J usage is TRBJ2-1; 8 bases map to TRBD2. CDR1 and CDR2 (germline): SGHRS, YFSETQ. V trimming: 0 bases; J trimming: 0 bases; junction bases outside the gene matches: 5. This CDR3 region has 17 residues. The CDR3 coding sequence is TGCGCCAGCAGCTTGGGGAGCGGGGGAAGCTCCTACAATGAGCAGTTCTTC. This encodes CASSLGSGGSSYNEQFF.

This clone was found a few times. The chain's CDR3 is CASRTDRRTEAFF. CDR3 coding DNA: TGTGCCAGCAGAACGGACAGAAGGACTGAAGCTTTCTTT. The chain couples TRBV6-5 to TRBJ1-1, with D perhaps TRBD1 (6 bases). The CDR3 sequence is 13 residues long. The V gene's germline CDR1 is MNHEY and CDR2 SVGAGI. The V end was cut by 6 bases, the J end by 5 bases, with 13 bases between.

The CDR3 is CAISDRKGRDEQFF. In DNA, the CDR3 is TGTGCCATCAGTGACCGGAAAGGAAGGGATGAGCAGTTCTTC. The J gene is TRBJ2-1, the V gene TRBV10-3; D unclear. The CDR3 spans 14 residues. V lost 3 bases to trimming and J lost 8 bases, with 14 bases between them. Germline values: CDR1 ENHRY, CDR2 SYGVKD.

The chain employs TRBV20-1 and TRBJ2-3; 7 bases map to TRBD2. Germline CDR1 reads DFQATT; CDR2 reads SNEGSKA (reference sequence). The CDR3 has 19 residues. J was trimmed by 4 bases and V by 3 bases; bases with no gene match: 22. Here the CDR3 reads CSASPPGRDYPGWADTQYF. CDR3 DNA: TGCAGTGCTAGTCCCCCGGGACGGGACTATCCCGGTTGGGCAGATACGCAGTATTTT.

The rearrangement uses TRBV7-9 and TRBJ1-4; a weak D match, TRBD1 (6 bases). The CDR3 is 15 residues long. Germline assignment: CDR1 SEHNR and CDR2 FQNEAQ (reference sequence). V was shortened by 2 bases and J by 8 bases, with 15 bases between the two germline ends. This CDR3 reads CASSLLTGGREKLFF. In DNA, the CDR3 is TGTGCCAGCAGCTTATTAACTGGGGGCCGGGAAAAACTGTTTTTT.

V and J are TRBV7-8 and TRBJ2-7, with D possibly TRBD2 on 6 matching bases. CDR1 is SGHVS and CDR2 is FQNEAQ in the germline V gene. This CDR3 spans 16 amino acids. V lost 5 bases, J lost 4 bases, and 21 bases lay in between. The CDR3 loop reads CASSPTGTGGLYEQYF. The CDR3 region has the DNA TGTGCCAGCAGCCCAACCGGGACTGGGGGACTTTACGAGCAGTACTTC.

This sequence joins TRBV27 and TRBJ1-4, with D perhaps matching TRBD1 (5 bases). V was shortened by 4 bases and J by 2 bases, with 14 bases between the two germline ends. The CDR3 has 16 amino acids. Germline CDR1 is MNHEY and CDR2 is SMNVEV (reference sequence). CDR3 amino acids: CASSSGTLSTNEKLFF. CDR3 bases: TGTGCCAGCAGTTCCGGGACCCTGAGTACTAATGAAAAACTGTTTTTT. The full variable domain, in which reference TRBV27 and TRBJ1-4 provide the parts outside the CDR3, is EAQVTQNPRYLITVTGKKLTVTCSQNMNHEYMSWYRQDPGLGLRQIYYSMNVEVTDKGDVPEGYKVSRKEKRNFPLILESPSPNQTSLYFCASSSGTLSTNEKLFFGSGTQLSVL.

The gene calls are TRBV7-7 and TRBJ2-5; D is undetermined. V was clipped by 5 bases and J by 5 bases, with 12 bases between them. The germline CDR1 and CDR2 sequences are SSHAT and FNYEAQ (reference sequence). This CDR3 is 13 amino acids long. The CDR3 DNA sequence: TGTGCCAGCAGCCCCTTGCTAGGGGAGACCCAGTACTTC. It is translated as CASSPLLGETQYF.

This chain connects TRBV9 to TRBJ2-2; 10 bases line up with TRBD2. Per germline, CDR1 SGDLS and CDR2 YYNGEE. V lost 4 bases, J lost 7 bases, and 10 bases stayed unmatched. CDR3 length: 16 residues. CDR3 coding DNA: TGTGCCAGCAGCCCGCTAGCGGGAGCGCGGAACGGGGAGCTGTTTTTT. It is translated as CASSPLAGARNGELFF.

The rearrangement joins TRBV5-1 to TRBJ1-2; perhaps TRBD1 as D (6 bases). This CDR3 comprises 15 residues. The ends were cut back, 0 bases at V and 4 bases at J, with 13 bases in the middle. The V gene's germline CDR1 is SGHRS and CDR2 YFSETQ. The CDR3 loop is CASSLATDSRYGYTF. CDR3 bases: TGCGCCAGCAGCTTGGCCACGGACAGCCGCTATGGCTACACCTTC.

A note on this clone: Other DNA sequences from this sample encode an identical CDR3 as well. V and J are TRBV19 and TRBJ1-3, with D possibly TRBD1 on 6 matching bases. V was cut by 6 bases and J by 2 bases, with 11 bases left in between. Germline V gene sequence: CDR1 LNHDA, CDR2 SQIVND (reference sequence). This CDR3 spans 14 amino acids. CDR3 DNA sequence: TGTGCCAGTAGCAGGGGCACAACTGGAAACACCATATATTTT. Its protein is CASSRGTTGNTIYF.

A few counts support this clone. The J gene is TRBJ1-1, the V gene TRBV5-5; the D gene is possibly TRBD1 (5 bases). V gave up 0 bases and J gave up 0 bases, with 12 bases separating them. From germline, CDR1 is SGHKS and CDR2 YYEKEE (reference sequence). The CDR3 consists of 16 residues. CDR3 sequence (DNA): TGTGCCAGCAGCTTGGAGGGCGGGGGGTTGAACACTGAAGCTTTCTTT. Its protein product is CASSLEGGGLNTEAFF.

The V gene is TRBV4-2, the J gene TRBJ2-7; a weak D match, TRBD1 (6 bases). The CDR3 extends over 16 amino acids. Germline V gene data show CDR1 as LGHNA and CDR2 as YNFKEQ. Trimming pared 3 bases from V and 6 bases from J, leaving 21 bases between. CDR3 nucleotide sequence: TGTGCCAGCAGCCAGGAGACCGGGACACGTAAGGGCGAGCAGTACTTC. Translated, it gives CASSQETGTRKGEQYF.

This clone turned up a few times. The CDR3: CATSETSDTGELFF. In nucleotides, the CDR3 is TGTGCCACCAGTGAAACGTCCGACACCGGGGAGCTGTTTTTT. The chain carries TRBV24-1 and TRBJ2-2; D ambiguous. Germline assignment: CDR1 KGHDR and CDR2 SFDVKD. The V end lost 4 bases, the J end lost 3 bases, and 8 bases lay between the germline ends. The CDR3 is made up of 14 amino acids.

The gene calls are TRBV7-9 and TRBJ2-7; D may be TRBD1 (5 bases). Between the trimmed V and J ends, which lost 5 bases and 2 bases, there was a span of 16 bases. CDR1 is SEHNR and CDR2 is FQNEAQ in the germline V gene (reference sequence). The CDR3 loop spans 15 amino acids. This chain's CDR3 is CASSPLSTGPYEQYF. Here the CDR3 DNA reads TGTGCCAGCAGCCCCCTATCAACAGGCCCCTACGAGCAGTACTTC.

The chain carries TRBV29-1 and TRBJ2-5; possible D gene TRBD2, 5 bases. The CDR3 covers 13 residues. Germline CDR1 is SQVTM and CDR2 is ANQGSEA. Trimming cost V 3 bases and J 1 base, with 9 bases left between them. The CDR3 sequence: CSVDHLAQETQYF. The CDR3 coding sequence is TGCAGCGTTGATCATCTAGCCCAAGAGACCCAGTACTTC.

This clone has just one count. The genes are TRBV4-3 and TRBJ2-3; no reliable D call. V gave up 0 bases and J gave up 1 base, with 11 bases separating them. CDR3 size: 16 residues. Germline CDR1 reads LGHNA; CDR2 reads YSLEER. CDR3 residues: CASSQDNAERTDTQYF. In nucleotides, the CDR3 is TGCGCCAGCAGCCAAGATAACGCGGAGCGCACAGATACGCAGTATTTT.

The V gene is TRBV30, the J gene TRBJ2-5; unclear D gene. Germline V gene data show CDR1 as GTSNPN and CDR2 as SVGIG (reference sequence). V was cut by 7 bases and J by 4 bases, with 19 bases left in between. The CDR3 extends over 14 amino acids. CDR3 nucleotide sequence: TGTGCCTTAAACCGGGCCCCTGGCGGAGAGACCCAGTACTTC. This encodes CALNRAPGGETQYF.

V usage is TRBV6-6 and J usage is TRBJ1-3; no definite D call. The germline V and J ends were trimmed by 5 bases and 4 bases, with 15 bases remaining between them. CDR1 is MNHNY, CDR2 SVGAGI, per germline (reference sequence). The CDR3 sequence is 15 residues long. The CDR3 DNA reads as TGTGCCAGCAGTCAGACATGGGGTGGGGGAAACACCATATATTTT. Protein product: CASSQTWGGGNTIYF.

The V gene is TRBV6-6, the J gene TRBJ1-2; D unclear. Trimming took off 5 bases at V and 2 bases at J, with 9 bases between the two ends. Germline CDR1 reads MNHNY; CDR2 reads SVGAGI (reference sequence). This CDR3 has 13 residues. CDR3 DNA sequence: TGTGCCAGCAGTGACCCCGCGAACTATGGCTACACCTTC. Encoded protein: CASSDPANYGYTF.

CDR3 amino acids: CASSQGEPGEQFF. CDR3 sequence (DNA): TGTGCCAGCAGCCAAGGGGAACCCGGCGAGCAGTTCTTC. The rearrangement uses TRBV3-1 (or the pseudogene TRBV3-2) and TRBJ2-1; D ambiguous. Germline V gene lookup returns CDR1 LGHDT and CDR2 YNNKEL (reference sequence). Trimming removed 1 base at V and 10 bases at J, with 11 bases between. The CDR3 has 13 residues.

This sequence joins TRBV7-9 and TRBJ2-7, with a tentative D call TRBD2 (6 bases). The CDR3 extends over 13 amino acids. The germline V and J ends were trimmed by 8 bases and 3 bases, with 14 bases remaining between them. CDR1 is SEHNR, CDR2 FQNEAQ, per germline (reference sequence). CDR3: CASGGTVDYEQYF. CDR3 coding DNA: TGTGCCAGCGGAGGGACGGTGGACTACGAGCAGTACTTC.